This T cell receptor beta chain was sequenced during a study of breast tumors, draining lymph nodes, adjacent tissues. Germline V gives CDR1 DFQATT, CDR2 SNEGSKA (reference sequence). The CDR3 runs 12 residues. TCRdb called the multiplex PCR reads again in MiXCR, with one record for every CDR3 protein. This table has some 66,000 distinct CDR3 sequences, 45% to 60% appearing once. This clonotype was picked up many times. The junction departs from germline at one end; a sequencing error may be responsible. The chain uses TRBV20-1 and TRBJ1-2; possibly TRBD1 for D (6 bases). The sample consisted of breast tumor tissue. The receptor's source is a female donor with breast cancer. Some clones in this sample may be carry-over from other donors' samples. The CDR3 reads CSASTGPEGSTF. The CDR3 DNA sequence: TGCAGTGCTAGCACAGGGCCGGAAGGCTCCACCTTC.